This TCR beta chain was observed in a study of cytomegalovirus exposure and HLA in healthy donors. Findings and limits, study-wide: In a later analysis, across HLA loci, associated TCR counts were highest for DRB1, lowest for HLA-C.

CDR1 and CDR2 from the germline V gene are LNHDA and SQIVND (reference sequence). CDR3 length: 13 amino acids. V lost 8 bases, J lost 2 bases, and 10 bases lay in between. Primers: 60 Vbeta forward and 13 Jbeta reverse. The table came from immunoSEQ multiplex PCR; TCRdb's copy has only in-frame clones and leaves some out. The repertoire holds around 100,000 clones, with roughly 80% as singletons. This clone was seen only once. The target antigen is unknown. The chain links TRBV19 to TRBJ2-1, with TRBD2 as a possible D gene (5 bases). The TCR was taken from a woman in her forties in good health and CMV-seropositive. The sample comprised PBMCs. DNA of the CDR3: TGTGCCAGTGGGAGAGACGCCTACAATGAGCAGTTCTTC. It is translated as CASGRDAYNEQFF.